A selection of T cell receptor beta chains follows, all from one sample in a study of cytomegalovirus exposure and HLA in healthy donors. Clones were sequenced by immunoSEQ multiplex PCR, and TCRdb holds only the in-frame ones, with some missing. Here the sample spans 150,000 to 200,000 clones, about three quarters being singletons. Sequencing was performed on PBMCs. These receptors were taken from a woman aged 35 to 49 in good health and CMV-seropositive. Each CDR3 is given without its conserved first and last residue.

v_call cdr3_aa
TRBV27 ASSSTGLAEQY
TRBV6-1 ASSDSARFYEQY
TRBV7-2 ATDSDRGETQY
TRBV5-5 ASSLDPTSYNEQF
TRBV27 ASSTERGLSPYEQY
TRBV28 ASSPTGRSGNTIY
TRBV7-2 ASSRGRRGARLEQY
TRBV4-1 ASSHYSGGDSNEQF
TRBV6-1 ASSAPGQNYGYT
TRBV11-2 ASSYSGVIGELF
TRBV19 ASSIDGANGVYGYT
TRBV27 ASSLVSGDEQF
TRBV19 ASSMTGLNQPQH
TRBV6-1 ASSRGTSGAYEQY
TRBV4-3 ASSQGQGAYNEQF